This passage covers 8 T cell receptor beta chains from one sample sequenced in a study of blood T cell repertoires in COVID-19. Some clones are missing from TCRdb's copy, which holds only in-frame ones; the method was immunoSEQ multiplex PCR. The sample carries 130,000 to 150,000 clones, approximately 84% recorded once. Sequenced material: peripheral blood. These receptors originate from a woman of 80 years or more in a cohort sampled during active or convalescent COVID-19.

The J gene is TRBJ2-5, the V gene TRBV6-2 or TRBV6-3, with 9 positions matching TRBD1. Trimming cost V 7 bases and J 3 bases; bases outside gene matches: 9. The germline V gene encodes CDR1 MNHEY and CDR2 SVGEGT. The CDR3 runs to 15 residues. In DNA form, the CDR3 reads TGTGCCAGCACCCCCTGGGGGACAGGGAAAGAGACCCAGTACTTC. This translates into CASTPWGTGKETQYF.

The chain combines TRBV25-1 with TRBJ1-3, with TRBD1 matching 7 bases. The V gene's germline CDR1 is MGHDK and CDR2 SYGVNS. Trimming took 1 base from V and 6 from J; bases not matched to a gene: 3. The CDR3 contains 14 residues. The CDR3 region has the DNA TGTGCCAGCAGTGAATCGGGACAGTTAAACACCATATATTTT. This gives the protein CASSESGQLNTIYF.

CDR3 sequence reads: CASRDSLSTDTQYF. DNA for the CDR3: TGTGCCAGCAGAGACAGCCTGAGCACAGATACGCAGTATTTT. The rearrangement joins TRBV3-1 (or the pseudogene TRBV3-2) to TRBJ2-3; D is perhaps TRBD1 (5 bases). The V end lost 6 bases, the J end lost 0 bases, and 10 bases lay between the germline ends. CDR3 length equals 14 residues. Germline lookup yields CDR1 LGHDT and CDR2 YNNKEL (reference sequence).

The V and J genes are TRBV6-5 and TRBJ1-6, with D unclear. The CDR3 is made up of 14 amino acids. The germline gives CDR1 MNHEY, CDR2 SVGAGI. Trimming removed 9 bases at V and 9 bases at J, with 18 bases between. The CDR3 DNA is TGTGCCAGTGGCCGGGGAGGGCGGAGTTCACCCCTCCACTTT. It yields the protein CASGRGGRSSPLHF.

The chain couples TRBV7-2 to TRBJ1-2; 9 bases fit TRBD1. CDR3 size: 14 residues. CDR1 SGHTA and CDR2 FQGNSA come from the germline V gene. V shed 1 base and J 7 bases; nucleotides not matched to a gene: 4. CDR3 region: CASSLVQGAVGYTF. CDR3 in DNA: TGTGCCAGCAGCTTAGTACAGGGGGCAGTTGGCTACACCTTC.

Comments on this clone: The junction shows a germline mismatch at one end, possibly a read error. The rearrangement joins TRBV18 to TRBJ1-1; D is unclear. In germline, CDR1 is KGHSH, CDR2 LQKENI. There are 12 residues in the CDR3. The CDR3 coding sequence is TGTGCCAGCTCACCACCGATGCAGGAGACTATCTTT. It translates to CASSPPMQETIF.

The rearrangement uses TRBV7-3 and TRBJ2-3, with a weak D call TRBD2 (6 bases). Germline CDR1 SGHTA, CDR2 FQGTGA. CDR3 size: 15 residues. Trimming left V 1 base short and J 1 base short, with 9 bases between. CDR3 region: CASSLRGLRTDTQYF. The CDR3, as DNA: TGTGCCAGCAGCTTAAGGGGACTTCGCACAGATACGCAGTATTTT.

J is TRBJ1-4 and V is TRBV5-1, with TRBD1 matching 10 bases. After removal of 3 bases from V and 6 bases from J, the junction contained 2 bases not matched to a gene. The CDR3 loop spans 14 amino acids. Germline V gene sequence: CDR1 SGHRS, CDR2 YFSETQ. The CDR3 DNA follows: TGCGCCAGCAGCTCCGGGACAGGGGATGAAAAACTGTTTTTT. This sequence encodes CASSSGTGDEKLFF.